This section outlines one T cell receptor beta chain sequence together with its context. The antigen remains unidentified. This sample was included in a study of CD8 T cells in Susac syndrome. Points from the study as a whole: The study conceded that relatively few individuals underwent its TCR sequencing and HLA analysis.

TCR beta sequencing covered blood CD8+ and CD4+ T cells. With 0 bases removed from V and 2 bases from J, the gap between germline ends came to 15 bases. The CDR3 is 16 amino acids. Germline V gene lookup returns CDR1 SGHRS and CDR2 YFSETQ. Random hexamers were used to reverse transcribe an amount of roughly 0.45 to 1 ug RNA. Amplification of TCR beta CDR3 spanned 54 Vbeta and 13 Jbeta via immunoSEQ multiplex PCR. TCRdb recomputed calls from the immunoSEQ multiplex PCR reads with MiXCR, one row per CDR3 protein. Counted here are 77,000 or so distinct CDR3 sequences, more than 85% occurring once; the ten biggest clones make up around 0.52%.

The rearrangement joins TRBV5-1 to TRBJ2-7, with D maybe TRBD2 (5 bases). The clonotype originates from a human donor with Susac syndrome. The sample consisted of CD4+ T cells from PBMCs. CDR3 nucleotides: TGCGCCAGCAGCTTGGAGCGGAACAGACAAGCCTACGAGCAGTACTTC. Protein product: CASSLERNRQAYEQYF. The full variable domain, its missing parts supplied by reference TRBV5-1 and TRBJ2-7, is KAGVTQTPRYLIKTRGQQVTLSCSPISGHRSVSWYQQTPGQGLQFLFEYFSETQRNKGNFPGRFSGRQFSNSRSEMNVSTLELGDSALYLCASSLERNRQAYEQYFGPGTRLTVT.